The source of this TCR beta chain is a study of blood T cell repertoires in COVID-19. Study-wide context: Researchers got acute and convalescent COVID-19 samples from the United States, Italy and Spain. The cDNA or gDNA used as material had been derived from T cells, B-cell-depleted T cells, or PBMCs.

The germline V gene has CDR1 KGHDR and CDR2 SFDVKD. Trimming cost V 5 bases and J 2 bases, with 8 bases left between them. The CDR3 has 13 amino acids. In the authors' methods: Amplification of reference gene primers provided the estimated nucleated cell counts. The protocol was immunoSEQ multiplex PCR, while the TCRdb copy is restricted to in-frame clones and leaves out a portion. The V and J calls and the clone size are those of that table, but D and trimming were determined from the DNA. The data hold about 140,000 clones, with 79% observed a single time. This clone turned up a few times. V and J are TRBV24-1 and TRBJ1-2; D not resolved. The TCR originated in a man aged 55-75 years with acute or convalescent COVID-19. Sequencing was carried out using peripheral blood. This CDR3 is CATSVDSNYGYTF. CDR3 DNA sequence: TGTGCCACCAGTGTCGATAGCAACTATGGCTACACCTTC.